The clone carrying this T cell receptor (beta chain) has more than one count but fewer than ten. Antigen specificity is unknown. The sample comes from a study of T cells in Graves' hyperthyroidism and ophthalmopathy. Study at large: Peripheral blood collection took place at initial diagnosis, before any treatment.

Authors of the study amplified TCR beta CDR3 regions from RNA transcripts. The TCR CDR3 was amplified in a first-round RT-PCR using the HTBI primer set. MiXCR, run by TCRdb on the multiplex PCR reads, gives a single entry per CDR3 protein. The sample has approximately 400,000 distinct CDR3 sequences, roughly 20% seen once. Study-level findings and limits: Blood also held most thyroid clonotypes expanded beyond 0.001. Ophthalmopathy was separated from stable hyperthyroidism by a 13 V-J model.

Germline V gene lookup returns CDR1 LNHDA and CDR2 SQIVND (reference sequence). CDR3 length: 15 amino acids. The V end was cut by 9 bases, the J end by 2 bases, with 19 bases between. This clonotype originated in a man between 18 and 35 years old with Graves' ophthalmopathy. The material sequenced was blood. The chain links TRBV19 to TRBJ2-5; D gene uncertain. CDR3 sequence (DNA): TGTGCCAGCCAAGACCGAGAAGGTCCTCAAGAGACCCAGTACTTC. Translated: CASQDREGPQETQYF.